Listed here is a single T cell receptor (beta chain). V lost 1 base, J lost 6 bases, and 12 bases lay in between. CDR3 length: 14 residues. CDR1 and CDR2 (germline): LGHNA, YSLEER. The data belong to a study of blood T cell repertoires in COVID-19. Study as a whole: The cDNA or gDNA used as material had been derived from T cells, B-cell-depleted T cells, or PBMCs.

In the authors' methods: Researchers report that nucleated cell counts were estimated from reference gene primer amplification. Profiling relied on immunoSEQ multiplex PCR, and the TCRdb table lists in-frame clones only, not all of them. V and J calls and clone size are as listed in that table; D and trimming were resolved from the DNA. Here the sample spans more than 250,000 clones, roughly 86% being singletons. This clonotype was obtained from a man younger than 35 with active or convalescent COVID-19. Sample: peripheral blood. The V and J genes are TRBV4-3 and TRBJ1-2; maybe TRBD1 (6 bases). CDR3 loop: CASSQGWTEDGYTF. CDR3 coding DNA: TGCGCCAGCAGCCAAGGCTGGACAGAAGATGGCTACACCTTC.